The T cell receptor beta chain described here comes from a study of vaccination and CD4 T cells after COVID-19. Study overall: Participants received two doses of either BNT162b2 or mRNA-1273 vaccine. Researchers treated control cultures with a CEFX pool, an HIV-1 Nef pool, or no peptide.

This CDR3 has 15 residues. The V gene's germline CDR1 is SGHRS and CDR2 YFSETQ. Deletions cut 4 bases from V and 2 bases from J, with 14 bases between. Cultured CD4+ T cells had their DNA profiled by the Oncomine TCR Beta short-read assay. Using its own MiXCR run on the PCR reads, TCRdb lists one record per CDR3 protein. The data show about 12,000 distinct CDR3 sequences, under 40% seen once. As for treatment: approximately nine-day PBMC culture with coronavirus spike peptide pools or control peptides (ViraFEST assay). First, ViraFEST expanded antigen-specific T cells with peptide pools, and next it sequenced the TCRs. Comment on this clonotype: Its target is unknown.

Sequenced material: CD4+ T cells from blood, cultured in vitro, taken after SARS-CoV-2 vaccination. V and J are TRBV5-1 and TRBJ2-3; the D gene could be TRBD1 or TRBD2 (7 bases each). The receptor's source is a human donor who had recovered from COVID-19. In DNA form, the CDR3 reads TGCGCCAGCAGCCAGGGGGGGACTTACACAGATACGCAGTATTTT. Protein: CASSQGGTYTDTQYF.